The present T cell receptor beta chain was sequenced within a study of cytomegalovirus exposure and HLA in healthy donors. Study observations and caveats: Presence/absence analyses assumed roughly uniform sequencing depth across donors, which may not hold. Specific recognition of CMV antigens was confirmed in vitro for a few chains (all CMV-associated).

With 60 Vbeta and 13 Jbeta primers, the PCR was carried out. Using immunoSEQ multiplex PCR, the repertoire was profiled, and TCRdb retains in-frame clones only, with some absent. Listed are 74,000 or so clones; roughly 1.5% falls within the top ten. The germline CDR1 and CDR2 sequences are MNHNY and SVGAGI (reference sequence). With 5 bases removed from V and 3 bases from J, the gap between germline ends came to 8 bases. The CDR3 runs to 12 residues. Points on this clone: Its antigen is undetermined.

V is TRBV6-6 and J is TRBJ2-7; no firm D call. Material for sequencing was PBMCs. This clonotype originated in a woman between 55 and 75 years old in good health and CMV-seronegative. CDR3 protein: CASSTGSYEQYF. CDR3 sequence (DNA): TGTGCCAGCAGTACCGGTAGCTACGAGCAGTACTTC.